This passage covers 23 T cell receptor beta chains from one sample sequenced in a study of shared clonotypes between healthy human individuals. Naive CD8 cells lacked CD45RO and underwent positive selection for CCR7, leaving out terminally differentiated effector memory CD45RA+ cells. Data came from immunoSEQ multiplex PCR; TCRdb stores just in-frame clones and leaves some out. Of approximately 1.9 million clones listed, approximately 92% are singletons. The sample was naive CD8+ T cells from PBMCs. The source of these receptors is a man aged 18 to 30 in good health. Some clones in this sample may be carry-over from other donors' samples.

The V and J genes are TRBV19 and TRBJ1-5; 8 bases agree with TRBD1. CDR1 is LNHDA and CDR2 is SQIVND in the germline V gene (reference sequence). J was trimmed by 2 bases and V by 2 bases; bases with no gene match: 11. The CDR3 sequence is 18 residues long. The CDR3 DNA follows: TGTGCCAGTAGTATACTAACCCCGGACAGGGAAGGCAATCAGCCCCAGCATTTT. As protein: CASSILTPDREGNQPQHF.

V is TRBV6-1 and J is TRBJ2-2, with 7 bases that match TRBD1. The J segment lost 1 base and the V segment lost 10 bases, leaving 3 bases of the junction unmatched. This CDR3 region has 13 residues. Per germline, CDR1 MNHNS and CDR2 SASEGT. The CDR3 DNA is TGTGCCACTCGGACAGGGAACACCGGGGAGCTGTTTTTT. It is translated as CATRTGNTGELFF.

V is TRBV6-1 and J is TRBJ1-2, with D hard to call. The V gene's germline CDR1 is MNHNS and CDR2 SASEGT. This CDR3 comprises 15 residues. V lost 1 base to trimming and J lost 7 bases, with 16 bases between them. Written as DNA, the CDR3 is TGTGCCAGCAGTGAAGAATGGGCCCTGGGAGGTGGCTACACCTTC. Protein product: CASSEEWALGGGYTF.

The V gene is TRBV19, the J gene TRBJ2-3; 8 bases align to TRBD2. The CDR3 is 17 amino acids. Per the germline V gene, CDR1 is LNHDA and CDR2 is SQIVND (reference sequence). V was pared by 0 bases and J by 4 bases, with 9 bases of the junction left unmatched. The CDR3 bases are TGTGCCAGTAGTATAGATTTGAAGCGGGAGATTCCAGATACGCAGTATTTT. Amino acids: CASSIDLKREIPDTQYF. Full variable domain (remainder filled in from reference TRBV19 and TRBJ2-3): DGGITQSPKYLFRKEGQNVTLSCEQNLNHDAMYWYRQDPGQGLRLIYYSQIVNDFQKGDIAEGYSVSREKKESFPLTVTSAQKNPTAFYLCASSIDLKREIPDTQYFGPGTRLTVL.

This clone was observed once. The chain couples TRBV5-4 to TRBJ2-7, with 9 bases aligning to TRBD1. Unmatched junction bases numbered 5, after V lost 2 bases and J lost 5 bases. CDR1 and CDR2 (germline): SGHNT, YYREEE (reference sequence). This CDR3 has 14 amino acids. CDR3 loop: CASSFGTGNHEQYF. In DNA form, the CDR3 reads TGTGCCAGCAGCTTCGGGACAGGGAACCACGAGCAGTACTTC.

V gene TRBV28 combines with J gene TRBJ2-1; 11 bases agree with TRBD1. This CDR3 has 15 amino acids. V lost 5 bases and J lost 7; bases outside the gene matches: 7. Germline assignment: CDR1 MDHEN and CDR2 SYDVKM. The CDR3 protein is CASSATDRGRNEQFF. The DNA of the CDR3 is TGTGCCAGCAGTGCTACGGACAGGGGGCGGAATGAGCAGTTCTTC.

This sequence joins TRBV27 and TRBJ2-7; D is perhaps TRBD1 or TRBD2 (5 bases each). Trimming took 7 bases from V and 5 from J, leaving 27 bases between them. The CDR3 is 17 residues long. Germline V gene sequence: CDR1 MNHEY, CDR2 SMNVEV (reference sequence). The CDR3 sequence is CASTIFGFPGRLNEQYF. Written as DNA, the CDR3 is TGTGCCAGCACCATTTTCGGATTTCCGGGACGGCTAAACGAGCAGTACTTC.

The chain couples TRBV28 to TRBJ2-7; weak D call: TRBD2 (6 bases). V lost 6 bases and J lost 4, with 16 bases in between. This CDR3 has 14 residues. Germline lookup yields CDR1 MDHEN and CDR2 SYDVKM. The CDR3 region is CASRPLDRGYEQYF. DNA of the CDR3: TGTGCCAGCAGACCCTTGGACCGGGGGTACGAGCAGTACTTC.

The chain combines TRBV25-1 with TRBJ1-4, with D perhaps matching TRBD1 (5 bases). The CDR3 covers 15 residues. Germline V gives CDR1 MGHDK, CDR2 SYGVNS. The V gene lost 1 base and the J gene lost 7 bases, with 13 bases spanning the gap. CDR3 nucleotides: TGTGCCAGCAGTGAATCCCAGGGAGCGCGTGAAAAACTGTTTTTT. Translated, it gives CASSESQGAREKLFF.

This clone is a singleton in its sample. The V gene is TRBV29-1, the J gene TRBJ2-7; D is possibly TRBD2 (5 bases). The CDR3 loop spans 14 amino acids. Germline V gene lookup returns CDR1 SQVTM and CDR2 ANQGSEA. Trimming removed 1 base from V and 5 bases from J, with 15 bases in between. The CDR3 region is CSVEAETNRDEQYF. CDR3 nucleotides: TGCAGCGTTGAAGCGGAGACTAACCGGGACGAGCAGTACTTC.

The rearrangement uses TRBV28 and TRBJ2-1; D not resolved. CDR1 is MDHEN and CDR2 is SYDVKM in the germline V gene. The CDR3 runs to 15 residues. V was pared by 6 bases and J by 5 bases, with 17 bases between. The CDR3 protein is CASSSWSAVNNEQFF. In DNA, the CDR3 is TGTGCCAGCAGCTCCTGGTCCGCGGTAAACAATGAGCAGTTCTTC.

This chain links TRBV5-6 with TRBJ2-7; D remains ambiguous. Trimming took off 1 base at V and 2 bases at J, with 10 bases between the two ends. Per the germline V gene, CDR1 is SGHDT and CDR2 is YYEEEE. The CDR3 covers 14 residues. CDR3 region: CASSLSDVAYEQYF. The CDR3 coding sequence is TGTGCCAGCAGCTTGTCCGACGTTGCCTACGAGCAGTACTTC.

This chain uses TRBV28 with TRBJ2-5, with D tentatively TRBD1 (5 bases). Germline CDR1 and CDR2: MDHEN and SYDVKM. V lost 8 bases and J 7 bases, leaving 23 bases between the germline ends. CDR3 size: 15 residues. The CDR3 sequence: CASCCGIGVDATQYF. In nucleotides, the CDR3 is TGTGCCAGCTGCTGTGGTATAGGGGTCGACGCGACCCAGTACTTC.

The chain recombines TRBV30 with TRBJ1-1; D perhaps matches TRBD1 (5 bases). CDR1 GTSNPN and CDR2 SVGIG come from the germline V gene (reference sequence). V was shortened by 5 bases and J by 1 base, with 11 bases between the two germline ends. This CDR3 contains 13 residues. The CDR3 DNA reads TGTGCCTGGGCCCCGGGGGAGAACACTGAAGCTTTCTTT. Encoded protein: CAWAPGENTEAFF.

The gene calls are TRBV5-6 and TRBJ2-1, with 10 bases that match TRBD1. The V gene end was trimmed by 1 base and the J gene end by 14 bases; junction bases not matched to a gene: 9. CDR1 SGHDT and CDR2 YYEEEE come from the germline V gene. This CDR3 is built from 14 residues. CDR3 in DNA: TGTGCCAGCAGCTTGTTGGGACAGGGGAAAGGGGAGTTCTTC. Translated: CASSLLGQGKGEFF.

In nucleotides, the CDR3 is TGTGCCAGCAGTCCACGGACAGGGGTTGAGCAGTTCTTC. Amino acid sequence: CASSPRTGVEQFF. The chain carries TRBV28 and TRBJ2-1, with 9 bases fitting TRBD1. Germline CDR1 reads MDHEN; CDR2 reads SYDVKM. V gave up 5 bases and J gave up 9 bases; unmatched junction bases: 5. This CDR3 is 13 amino acids long.

This clone was seen once. This sequence joins TRBV10-3 and TRBJ2-6, with a weak D call TRBD1 (6 bases). Looked up from germline, CDR1 is ENHRY and CDR2 is SYGVKD. V dropped 2 bases and J dropped 2 bases, with 13 bases sitting between them. The CDR3 is 17 amino acids. CDR3 loop: CAISEEVGGAGANVLTF. The CDR3 DNA reads TGTGCCATCAGTGAGGAGGTTGGGGGCGCTGGGGCCAACGTCCTGACTTTC.

The rearrangement links TRBV19 to TRBJ2-7; 8 positions agree with TRBD1. Germline V gives CDR1 LNHDA, CDR2 SQIVND (reference sequence). The CDR3 totals 13 residues. J lost 3 bases, V lost 4 bases, and 2 bases had no gene match. The CDR3 DNA follows: TGTGCCAGTAGTACGGGACAGGACTACGAGCAGTACTTC. It translates to CASSTGQDYEQYF.

The V and J genes are TRBV6-5 and TRBJ2-5, with D possibly TRBD2 on 5 matching bases. The germline V and J ends were trimmed by 0 bases and 4 bases, with 12 bases remaining between them. The germline gives CDR1 MNHEY, CDR2 SVGAGI. This CDR3 spans 15 amino acids. CDR3 protein: CASSYSGLAAETQYF. CDR3 sequence (DNA): TGTGCCAGCAGTTACTCGGGTCTAGCAGCAGAGACCCAGTACTTC.

In DNA, the CDR3 is TGTGCCAGCAGTTACGCGGGACAGACTTATGGCTACACCTTC. Translating it yields CASSYAGQTYGYTF. The V gene is TRBV6-6, the J gene TRBJ1-2, with 7 bases identical to TRBD1. Trimming cost V 2 bases and J 5 bases; bases outside gene matches: 5. The CDR3 has 14 amino acids. Germline V gene sequence: CDR1 MNHNY, CDR2 SVGAGI (reference sequence).

J is TRBJ2-3 and V is TRBV5-1; D tentatively fits TRBD1 or TRBD2 (5 bases each). This CDR3 has 15 residues. Trimming stripped 9 bases from V and 2 bases from J, with 19 bases between. Germline V lookup: CDR1 SGHRS, CDR2 YFSETQ. CDR3 bases: TGCGCCACTTCAGTCCGGGGCGGAGACACAGATACGCAGTATTTT. It codes for CATSVRGGDTDTQYF.

The chain is built from TRBV11-3 and TRBJ2-1; D gene uncertain. Trimming left V 5 bases short and J 6 bases short, with 11 bases between. The CDR3 covers 13 residues. Per germline, CDR1 SGHNT and CDR2 YENEEA. The CDR3 loop reads CASSPTIRNEQFF. The CDR3, as DNA: TGTGCCAGCAGCCCCACGATCCGCAATGAGCAGTTCTTC.

The CDR3 here is CASCRDSYQPQHF. The CDR3 nucleotides read TGTGCCAGCTGCCGGGACAGCTATCAGCCCCAGCATTTT. This chain links TRBV19 with TRBJ1-5; 7 bases match TRBD1. With V trimmed by 9 bases and J by 5 bases, 7 bases remained unmatched. CDR3 length: 13 residues. Germline CDR1 and CDR2: LNHDA and SQIVND (reference sequence).